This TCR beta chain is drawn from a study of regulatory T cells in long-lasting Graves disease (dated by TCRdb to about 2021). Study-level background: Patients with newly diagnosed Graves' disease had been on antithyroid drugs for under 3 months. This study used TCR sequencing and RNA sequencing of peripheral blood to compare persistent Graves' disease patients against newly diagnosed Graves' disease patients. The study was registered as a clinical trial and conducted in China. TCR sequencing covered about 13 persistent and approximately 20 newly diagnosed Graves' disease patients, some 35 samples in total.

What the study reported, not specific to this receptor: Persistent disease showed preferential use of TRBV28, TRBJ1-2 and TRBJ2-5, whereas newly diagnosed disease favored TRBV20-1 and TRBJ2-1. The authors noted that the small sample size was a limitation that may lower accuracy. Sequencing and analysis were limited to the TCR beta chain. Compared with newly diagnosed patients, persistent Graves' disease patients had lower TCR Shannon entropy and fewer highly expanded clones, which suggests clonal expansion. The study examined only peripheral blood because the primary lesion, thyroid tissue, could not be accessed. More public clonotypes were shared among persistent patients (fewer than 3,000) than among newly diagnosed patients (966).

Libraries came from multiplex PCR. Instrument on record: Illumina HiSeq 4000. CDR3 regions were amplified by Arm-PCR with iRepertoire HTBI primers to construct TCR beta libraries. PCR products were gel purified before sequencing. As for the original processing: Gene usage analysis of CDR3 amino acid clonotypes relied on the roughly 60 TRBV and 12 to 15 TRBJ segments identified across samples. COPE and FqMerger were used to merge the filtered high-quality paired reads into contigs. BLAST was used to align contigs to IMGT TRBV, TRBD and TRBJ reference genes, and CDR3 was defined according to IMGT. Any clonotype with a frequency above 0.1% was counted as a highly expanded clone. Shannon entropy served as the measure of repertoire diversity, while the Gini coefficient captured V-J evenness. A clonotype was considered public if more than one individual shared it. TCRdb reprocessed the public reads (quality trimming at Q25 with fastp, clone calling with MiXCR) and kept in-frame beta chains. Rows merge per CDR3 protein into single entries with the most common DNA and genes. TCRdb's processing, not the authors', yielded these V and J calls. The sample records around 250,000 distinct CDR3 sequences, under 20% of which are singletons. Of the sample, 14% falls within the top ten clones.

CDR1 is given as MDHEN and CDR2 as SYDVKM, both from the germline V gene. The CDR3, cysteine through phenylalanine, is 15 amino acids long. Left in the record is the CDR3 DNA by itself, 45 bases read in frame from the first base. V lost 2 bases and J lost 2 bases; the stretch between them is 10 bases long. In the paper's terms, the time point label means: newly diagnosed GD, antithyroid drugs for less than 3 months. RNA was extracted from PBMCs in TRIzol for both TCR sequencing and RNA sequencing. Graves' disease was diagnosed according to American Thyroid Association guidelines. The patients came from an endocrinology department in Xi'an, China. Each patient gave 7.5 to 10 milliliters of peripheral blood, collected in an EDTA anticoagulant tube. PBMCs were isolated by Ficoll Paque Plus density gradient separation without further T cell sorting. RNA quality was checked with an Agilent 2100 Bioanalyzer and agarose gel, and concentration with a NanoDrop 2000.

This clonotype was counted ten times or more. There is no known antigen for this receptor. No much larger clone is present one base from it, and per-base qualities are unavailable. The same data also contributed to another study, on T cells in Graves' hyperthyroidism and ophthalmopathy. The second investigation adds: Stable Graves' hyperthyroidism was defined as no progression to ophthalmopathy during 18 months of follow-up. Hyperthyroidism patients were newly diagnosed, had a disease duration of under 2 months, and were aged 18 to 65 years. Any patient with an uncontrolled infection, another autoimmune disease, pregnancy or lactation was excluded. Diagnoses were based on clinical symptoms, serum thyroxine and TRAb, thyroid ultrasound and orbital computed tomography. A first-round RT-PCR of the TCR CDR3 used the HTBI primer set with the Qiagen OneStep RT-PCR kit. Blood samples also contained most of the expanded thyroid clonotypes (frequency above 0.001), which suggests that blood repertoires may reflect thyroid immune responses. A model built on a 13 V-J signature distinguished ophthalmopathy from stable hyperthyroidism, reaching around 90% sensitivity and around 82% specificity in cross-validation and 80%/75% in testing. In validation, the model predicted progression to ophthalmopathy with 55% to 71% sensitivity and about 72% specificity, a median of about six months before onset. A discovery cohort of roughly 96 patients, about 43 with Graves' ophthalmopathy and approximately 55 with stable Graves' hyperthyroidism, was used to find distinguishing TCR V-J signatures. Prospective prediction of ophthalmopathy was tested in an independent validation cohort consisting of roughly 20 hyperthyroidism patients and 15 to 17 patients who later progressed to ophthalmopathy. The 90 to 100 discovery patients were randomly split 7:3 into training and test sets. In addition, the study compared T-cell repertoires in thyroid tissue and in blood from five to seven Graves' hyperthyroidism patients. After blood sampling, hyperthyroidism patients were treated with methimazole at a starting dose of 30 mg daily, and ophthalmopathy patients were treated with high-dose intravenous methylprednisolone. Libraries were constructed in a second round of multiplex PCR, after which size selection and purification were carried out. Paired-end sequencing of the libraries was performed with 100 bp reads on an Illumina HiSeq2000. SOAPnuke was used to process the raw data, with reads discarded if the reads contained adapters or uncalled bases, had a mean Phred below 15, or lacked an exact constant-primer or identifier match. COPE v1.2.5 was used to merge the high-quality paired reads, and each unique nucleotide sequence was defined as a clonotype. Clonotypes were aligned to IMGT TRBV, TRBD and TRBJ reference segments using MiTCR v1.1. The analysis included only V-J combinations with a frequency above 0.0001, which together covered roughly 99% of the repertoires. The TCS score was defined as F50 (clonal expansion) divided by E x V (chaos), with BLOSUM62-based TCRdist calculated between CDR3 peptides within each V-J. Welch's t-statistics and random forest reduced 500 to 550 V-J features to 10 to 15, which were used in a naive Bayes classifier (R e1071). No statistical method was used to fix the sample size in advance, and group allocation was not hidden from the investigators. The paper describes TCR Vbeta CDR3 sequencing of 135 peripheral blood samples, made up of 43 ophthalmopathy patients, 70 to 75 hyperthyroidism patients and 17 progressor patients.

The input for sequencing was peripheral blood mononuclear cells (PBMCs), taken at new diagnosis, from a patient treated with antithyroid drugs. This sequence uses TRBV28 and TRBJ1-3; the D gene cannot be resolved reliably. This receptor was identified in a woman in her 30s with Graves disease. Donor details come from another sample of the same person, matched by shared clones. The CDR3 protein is CASSLGGRAGNTIYF. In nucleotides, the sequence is TGTGCCAGCAGTTTAGGAGGGAGAGCTGGAAACACCATATATTTT.